The subject of this entry is one TCR beta chain. Its antigen is not identified. Germline CDR1 reads SGHDT; CDR2 reads YYEEEE. Trimming left V 4 bases short and J 0 bases short, with 14 bases between. This CDR3 region has 16 residues. Clones were sequenced by immunoSEQ multiplex PCR, and TCRdb holds only the in-frame ones, with some missing. There are almost 700,000 clones in the sample; under 95% occur only once, and 24% lies in the top ten. These data come from a study of shared clonotypes between healthy human individuals. Points from the study as a whole: Estimated clonotype richness was generally higher in naive than memory subsets.

Positively selected for CCR7, the CD45RO-negative cells used as naive CD8 cells excluded terminally differentiated effector memory CD45RA+ cells. Sequencing was performed on naive CD8+ T cells sorted from blood. This chain uses TRBV5-6 with TRBJ2-1; D is uncertain. The clonotype was recovered from a man aged 25 to 45 in good health. CDR3 in DNA: TGTGCCAGCAGCCGTCCTGTCCGGAACTCCTACAATGAGCAGTTCTTC. This translates into CASSRPVRNSYNEQFF.